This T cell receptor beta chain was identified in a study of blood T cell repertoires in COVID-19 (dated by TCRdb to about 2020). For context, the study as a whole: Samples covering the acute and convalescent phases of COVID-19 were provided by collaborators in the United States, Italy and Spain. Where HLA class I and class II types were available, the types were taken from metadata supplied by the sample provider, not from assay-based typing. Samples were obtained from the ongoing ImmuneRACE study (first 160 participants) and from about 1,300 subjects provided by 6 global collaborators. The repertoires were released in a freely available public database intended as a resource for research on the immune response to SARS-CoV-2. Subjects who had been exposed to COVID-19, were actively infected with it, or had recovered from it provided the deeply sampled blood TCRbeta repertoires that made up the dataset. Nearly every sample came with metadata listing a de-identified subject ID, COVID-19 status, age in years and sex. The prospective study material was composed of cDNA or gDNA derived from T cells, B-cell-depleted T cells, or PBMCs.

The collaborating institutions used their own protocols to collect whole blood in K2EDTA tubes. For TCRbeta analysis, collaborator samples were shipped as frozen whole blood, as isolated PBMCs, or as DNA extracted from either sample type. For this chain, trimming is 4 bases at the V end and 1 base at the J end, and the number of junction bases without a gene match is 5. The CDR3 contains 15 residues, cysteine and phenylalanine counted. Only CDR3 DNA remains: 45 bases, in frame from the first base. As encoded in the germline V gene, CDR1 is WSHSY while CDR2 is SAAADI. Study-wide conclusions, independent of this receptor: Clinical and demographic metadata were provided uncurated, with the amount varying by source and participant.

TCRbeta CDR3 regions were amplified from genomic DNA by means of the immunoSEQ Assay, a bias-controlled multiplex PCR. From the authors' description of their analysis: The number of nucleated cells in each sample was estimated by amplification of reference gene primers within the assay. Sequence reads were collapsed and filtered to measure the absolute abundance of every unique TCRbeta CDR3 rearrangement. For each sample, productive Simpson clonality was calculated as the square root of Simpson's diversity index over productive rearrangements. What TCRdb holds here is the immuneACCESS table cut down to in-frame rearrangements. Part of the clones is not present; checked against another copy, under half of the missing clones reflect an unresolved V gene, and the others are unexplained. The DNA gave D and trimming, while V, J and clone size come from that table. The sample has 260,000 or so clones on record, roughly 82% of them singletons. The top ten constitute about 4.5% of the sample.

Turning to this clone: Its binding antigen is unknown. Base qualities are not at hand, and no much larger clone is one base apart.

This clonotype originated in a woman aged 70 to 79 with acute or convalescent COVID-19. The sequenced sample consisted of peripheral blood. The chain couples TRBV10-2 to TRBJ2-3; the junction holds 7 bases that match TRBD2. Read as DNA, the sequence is TGCGCCAGCAGTGCGCCCCTAGCGGGCACAGATACGCAGTATTTT. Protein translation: CASSAPLAGTDTQYF.